Detailed here is one T cell receptor (beta chain). Its matching antigen is unknown. Deletions cut 2 bases from V and 3 bases from J, with 7 bases between. Germline assignment: CDR1 MNHEY and CDR2 SVGAGI. The CDR3 length is 13 residues. The source of the sample is a study of cytomegalovirus exposure and HLA in healthy donors. Whole-study context: Unique TCRs from HLA-typed donors, 70 million to 85 million of them, were held in an early data release.

With 60 Vbeta and 13 Jbeta primers, the PCR was carried out. Libraries were prepared by immunoSEQ multiplex PCR; TCRdb keeps only in-frame clonotypes and omits some of them. The sample records roughly 150,000 clones, about 85% being singletons. Study observations and caveats: In a later analysis, at a false discovery rate of 0.05, approximately 16,000 TCR beta sequences matched HLA alleles. Excluded: some indistinguishable V segments such as TRBV6-2 and TRBV6-3.

The V call is TRBV6-5, the J call TRBJ1-2; D may be TRBD1 (5 bases). The sequenced material came from PBMCs. The clonotype was recovered from a man aged 25 to 45 in good health and CMV-seropositive. This CDR3 is CASSYGADYGYTF. The CDR3 DNA follows: TGTGCCAGCAGTTACGGGGCTGACTATGGCTACACCTTC.